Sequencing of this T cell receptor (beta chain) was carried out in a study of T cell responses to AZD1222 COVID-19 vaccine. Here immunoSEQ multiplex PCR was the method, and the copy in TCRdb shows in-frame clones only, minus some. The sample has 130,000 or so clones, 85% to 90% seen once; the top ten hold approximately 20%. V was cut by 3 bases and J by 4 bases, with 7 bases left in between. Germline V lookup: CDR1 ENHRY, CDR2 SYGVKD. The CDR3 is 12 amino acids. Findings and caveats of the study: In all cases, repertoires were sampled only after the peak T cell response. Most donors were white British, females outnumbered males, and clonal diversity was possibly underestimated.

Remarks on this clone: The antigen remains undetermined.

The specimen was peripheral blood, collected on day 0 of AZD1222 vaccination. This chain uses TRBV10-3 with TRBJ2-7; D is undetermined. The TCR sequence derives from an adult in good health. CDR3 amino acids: CAISDVAYEQYF. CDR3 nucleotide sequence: TGTGCCATCAGTGACGTAGCATACGAGCAGTACTTC.